This T cell receptor (beta chain) was identified during a study of vaccination and CD4 T cells after COVID-19. As for the study in general: Overlapping spike peptides of SARS-CoV-2, HCoV-NL63, HCoV-OC43 and HCoV-229E stimulated the cells.

As for treatment: approximately 9-day PBMC culture with coronavirus spike peptide pools or control peptides (ViraFEST assay). These CD4+ T cells came from an unexposed donor, sampled before the COVID-19 pandemic (2011-2018). The CDR3 contains 11 residues. Germline CDR1 is SNHLY and CDR2 is FYNNEI. V was pared by 3 bases and J by 8 bases, with 7 bases between. Comment on this clonotype: Its antigen is still unknown.

The Oncomine TCR Beta short-read assay sequenced DNA from cultured CD4+ T cells. Via MiXCR, TCRdb re-called the PCR reads, giving one row per CDR3 protein. The sample holds roughly 7,300 distinct CDR3 sequences; approximately 44% are singletons and the top ten take about 33%. The V and J genes are TRBV2 and TRBJ1-1; D call uncertain. The sequence came from a human donor in good health. The sample taken for sequencing was CD4+ T cells from blood, cultured in vitro. The CDR3 DNA reads TGTGCCAGCAGTGAGTGGAGGGAAGCTTTCTTT. It encodes CASSEWREAFF. Variable domain in full (rest from reference TRBV2 and TRBJ1-1): EPEVTQTPSHQVTQMGQEVILRCVPISNHLYFYWYRQILGQKVEFLVSFYNNEISEKSEIFDDQFSVERPDGSNFTLKIRSTKLEDSAMYFCASSEWREAFFGQGTRLTVV.